This TCR beta chain was sequenced in a study of beta chain features in type 1 diabetes. There are a few counts of this clone. Its antigen is still unknown. The study, taken as a whole, reports: The study left unresolved whether HLA type influences TCRB rearrangement. For Type 1 diabetes patients, all four CD4+ subsets carried TCRB CDR3s that were moderately but significantly shorter.

Germline lookup yields CDR1 SGDLS and CDR2 YYNGEE. Trimming took 0 bases from V and 6 from J; bases not matched to a gene: 6. The CDR3 runs to 15 residues. Expressed TCRB transcripts were sequenced because the entire RNA isolate underwent reverse transcription. TCRdb's copy holds only in-frame clones and misses some; the assay was immunoSEQ multiplex PCR. Of over 700,000 clones in the sample, roughly 16% were seen once. The sequence was collected from a woman younger than 35 in good health. Sequencing was carried out using naive CD4+ T cells from blood. The V gene is TRBV9, the J gene TRBJ2-3; 8 bases fit TRBD2. The CDR3 DNA reads as TGTGCCAGCAGCGTAGAAGGCGGGAGGAGGGATACGCAGTATTTT. It codes for CASSVEGGRRDTQYF.